Sequencing of this TCR beta chain was carried out in a study of a mutant IDH1 vaccine in newly diagnosed glioma. Study information: Patients began vaccination 4-6 weeks after radiotherapy alone, or with temozolomide cycles.

The CDR3 covers 15 residues. Germline V CDR1 and CDR2: LNHDA, SQIVND (reference sequence). V dropped 3 bases and J dropped 15; count of bases not matched to a gene: 15. Time point here: week 35, safety follow-up. Every vaccination contained 300 ug of the mutant IDH1 20-mer peptide and was paired with topical imiquimod. Weeks 1, 3, 5, 7, 11, 15, 19 and 23 were when patients received their eight vaccinations. As concerns this clone: What it recognizes is unknown.

Study outcomes and limitations: It seemed that pseudoprogression was not linked to changes in the top peripheral T cell clonotypes.

Clones were read by immunoSEQ multiplex PCR, and TCRdb kept only the in-frame ones, dropping some. The sample consists of some 48,000 clones, approximately 79% of them appearing once. The clonotype was recovered from a man in his forties with glioma. The rearrangement uses TRBV19 and TRBJ1-5; 9 bases match TRBD1. The material sequenced was PBMCs, taken from a glioma patient whose treatment included an IDH1 peptide vaccine. CDR3 residues: CASSIRGTGLSRWHF. As DNA, the CDR3 is TGTGCCAGTAGTATTCGCGGGACAGGGCTTTCTAGGTGGCATTTT. Full variable domain (rest looked up from reference TRBV19 and TRBJ1-5): DGGITQSPKYLFRKEGQNVTLSCEQNLNHDAMYWYRQDPGQGLRLIYYSQIVNDFQKGDIAEGYSVSREKKESFPLTVTSAQKNPTAFYLCASSIRGTGLSRWHFGDGTRLSIL.